The entry that follows covers one T cell receptor (beta chain) sequence. Its antigen is currently unknown. The source of the sample is a study of early T cells in non-severe SARS-CoV-2 infection. The overall study: Unpaired chains resulted from sequencing bulk RNA of unsorted whole blood. Points from the study as a whole: Comparison of clonotypes with VDJdb favored anti-spike CD8 responses while missing private and CD4 specificities.

Trimming left V 4 bases short and J 5 bases short, with 19 bases between. The germline V gene has CDR1 SEHNR and CDR2 FQNEAQ (reference sequence). The CDR3 totals 16 residues. Attachment of unique molecular identifiers to individual cDNA molecules was performed. MiXCR, run by TCRdb on the 5' RACE reads, gives a single entry per CDR3 protein. The sample has about 84,000 distinct CDR3 sequences, over 10% seen once. The sequencing input was whole blood. This TCR came from an adult who was a healthcare worker with PCR-confirmed SARS-CoV-2 infection or an uninfected control (not recorded which). The chain couples TRBV7-9 to TRBJ2-3, with D possibly TRBD2 on 6 matching bases. The DNA of the CDR3 is TGTGCCAGCAGCTCGCTCAGGGACCGCGGGGAAGATACGCAGTATTTT. As protein: CASSSLRDRGEDTQYF.